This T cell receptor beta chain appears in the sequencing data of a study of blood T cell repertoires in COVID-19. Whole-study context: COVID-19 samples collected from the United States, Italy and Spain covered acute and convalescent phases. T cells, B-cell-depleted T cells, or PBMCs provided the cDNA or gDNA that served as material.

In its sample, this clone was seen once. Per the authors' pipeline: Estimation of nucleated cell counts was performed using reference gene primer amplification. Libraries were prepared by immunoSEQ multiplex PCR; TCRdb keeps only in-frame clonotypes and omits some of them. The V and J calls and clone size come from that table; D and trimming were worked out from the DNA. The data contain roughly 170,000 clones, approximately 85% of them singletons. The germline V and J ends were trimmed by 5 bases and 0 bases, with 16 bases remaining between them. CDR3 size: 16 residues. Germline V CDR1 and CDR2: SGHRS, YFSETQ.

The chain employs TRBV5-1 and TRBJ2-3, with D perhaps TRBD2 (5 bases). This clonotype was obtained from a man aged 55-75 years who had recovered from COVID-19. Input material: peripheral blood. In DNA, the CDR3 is TGCGCCAGCAGGACCGGAGGTACGGCCAGCACAGATACGCAGTATTTT. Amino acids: CASRTGGTASTDTQYF.